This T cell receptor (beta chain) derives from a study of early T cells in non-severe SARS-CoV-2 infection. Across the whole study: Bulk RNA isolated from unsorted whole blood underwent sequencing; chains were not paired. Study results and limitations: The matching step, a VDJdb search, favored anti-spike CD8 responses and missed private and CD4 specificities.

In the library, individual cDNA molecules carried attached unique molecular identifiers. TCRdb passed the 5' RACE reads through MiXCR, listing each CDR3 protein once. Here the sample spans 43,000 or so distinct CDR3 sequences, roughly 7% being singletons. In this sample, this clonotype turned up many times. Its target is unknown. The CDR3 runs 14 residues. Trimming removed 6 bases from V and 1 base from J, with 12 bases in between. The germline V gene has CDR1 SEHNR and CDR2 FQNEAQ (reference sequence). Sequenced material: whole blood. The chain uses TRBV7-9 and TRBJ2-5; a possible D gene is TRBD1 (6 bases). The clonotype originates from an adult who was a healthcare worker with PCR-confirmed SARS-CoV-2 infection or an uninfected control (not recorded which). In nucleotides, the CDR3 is TGTGCCAGCAGACTAGGGGACATCCAAGAGACCCAGTACTTC. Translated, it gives CASRLGDIQETQYF.